These 2 T cell receptor beta chains originate from one sample sequenced in a study of OX40 agonist ivuxolimab in advanced cancers. Here immunoSEQ multiplex PCR was the method, and the copy in TCRdb shows in-frame clones only, minus some. The top ten clones hold around half of a sample with approximately 47,000 clones, roughly 89% of them seen once. Specimen: CD4+ or CD8+ T cells sorted from blood, collected in a trial of the OX40 agonist ivuxolimab. These receptors were collected from an adult with an advanced solid tumor such as melanoma, head and neck, liver or kidney cancer.

The genes are TRBV19 and TRBJ1-5; D uncertain. Germline V CDR1 and CDR2: LNHDA, SQIVND (reference sequence). Trimming left V 5 bases short and J 0 bases short, with 8 bases between. The CDR3 sequence is 14 residues long. In DNA form, the CDR3 reads TGTGCCAGTAGTCCGGGAAATAGCAATCAGCCCCAGCATTTT. Translated, it gives CASSPGNSNQPQHF. Looking up the rest from reference TRBV19 and TRBJ1-5 gives the full variable domain: DGGITQSPKYLFRKEGQNVTLSCEQNLNHDAMYWYRQDPGQGLRLIYYSQIVNDFQKGDIAEGYSVSREKKESFPLTVTSAQKNPTAFYLCASSPGNSNQPQHFGDGTRLSIL.

This clone was counted a single time. This chain links TRBV6-5 with TRBJ2-6, with D perhaps TRBD1 (5 bases). V lost 6 bases, J lost 2 bases, and 5 bases lay in between. This CDR3 spans 13 amino acids. CDR1 MNHEY and CDR2 SVGAGI come from the germline V gene. CDR3 region: CASRGAGANVLTF. As DNA, the CDR3 is TGTGCCAGCAGAGGGGCTGGGGCCAACGTCCTGACTTTC.